Below are 3 T cell receptor beta chains sequenced from a single sample in a study of blood T cells in healthy people across ages. Primers used in a second PCR of about 7 to 12 cycles were a sample-barcoded 5' primer and a J-beta primer mix. TCRdb analysed the 5' RACE reads with MiXCR anew, one entry per CDR3 protein. The repertoire holds approximately 800,000 distinct CDR3 sequences, with roughly 25% as singletons. The data also belong to a second study, concerning T cells of mothers and their children.

The sample was blood. These receptors all come from a boy aged 5-17 years in good health.

This clonotype showed up just a few times. This CDR3 fails to terminate in the conserved phenylalanine or tryptophan, so it likely reflects a read error. The chain recombines TRBV5-1 with TRBJ1-5; 7 nucleotides match TRBD1. Losses at the gene ends were 4 bases for V and 1 base for J; bases not matched to a gene: 5. Germline V gives CDR1 SGHRS, CDR2 YFSETQ. The CDR3 loop spans 15 amino acids. CDR3 in DNA: TGCGCCAGCAGCCTAGGGACAGTCAGCAATCAGCCCCAGCATCTT. Protein product: CASSLGTVSNQPQHL.

The rearrangement joins TRBV2 to TRBJ2-4, with 8 bases aligning to TRBD2. V lost 8 bases, J lost 16 bases, and 7 bases stayed unmatched. Germline-derived CDR1 and CDR2 are SNHLY and FYNNEI. CDR3 size: 10 residues. CDR3 loop: CASLAGKQYF. DNA of the CDR3: TGTGCCAGCTTAGCGGGAAAGCAATACTTC.

CDR3 bases: TGTGCCAGCAGACCTACAGGGATAAGCTCCTACAATGAGCAGTTCTTC. This codes for CASRPTGISSYNEQFF. This chain uses TRBV2 with TRBJ2-1; D is perhaps TRBD1 (6 bases). Trimming pared 6 bases from V and 0 bases from J, leaving 15 bases between. Germline values: CDR1 SNHLY, CDR2 FYNNEI. This CDR3 has 16 residues.